This TCR beta chain appears in the sequencing data of a study of T-cell reconstitution after alpha-beta-depleted transplantation in children. Using unique molecular identifiers, the investigators prepared the TCRbeta library. From the PCR reads, TCRdb called clonotypes with MiXCR, one entry per CDR3 protein. The table lists a few hundred thousand distinct CDR3 sequences, 7.5% to 10% of them singletons. This clonotype was seen repeatedly, ten times or more. The V gene lost 1 base and the J gene lost 6 bases, with 9 bases spanning the gap. The CDR3 is made up of 13 amino acids. CDR1 is MGHRA, CDR2 YSYEKL, per germline.

The TCR was taken from a human donor who donated a stem cell graft to a child with SCID. The gene calls are TRBV4-1 and TRBJ1-2; no clear D gene. This material consisted of PBMCs from the stem cell graft donor, taken from the stem cell graft. The CDR3: CASSQGIADGYTF. Here the CDR3 DNA reads TGCGCCAGCAGCCAAGGCATAGCCGATGGCTACACCTTC.